This T cell receptor (beta chain) was sequenced during a study of blood T cells in healthy people across ages (dated by TCRdb to between 2014 and 2017). For the wider study: In model experiments, template switching captured about one uniquely barcoded TCR beta cDNA molecule for every two T cells. To avoid experimental bias, donors of different ages were randomly spread across the sequencing lanes. The study analyzed two additional independent replicas of 1 million unique cDNA reads from the same blood draw for two donors, one aged 18 to 30 and one aged 80 or older. To track age-related changes in TCR beta repertoire diversity, the study relied on deep sequencing normalized with unique cDNA molecular identifiers. The donors were divided into four age groups: young (average around 16 years), middle-aged (around 41), aged (about 60) and long-lived (approximately 74).

Donors were 39 systemically healthy Caucasian individuals from Russia aged 6 to 90 years. About 9.8 milliliters of peripheral blood were drawn from each donor into EDTA-treated Vacutainer tubes. Ficoll-Paque density-gradient centrifugation was used to isolate PBMCs, with at least 7 million obtained per sample. Total RNA, at least 5 micrograms per sample, was extracted from PBMCs with Trizol reagent. For every donor, an aliquot of PBMCs went through flow cytometry to measure the percentages of naive CD45RAhigh/CD27high T cells. To note about this clonotype: It has no known antigen specificity. Base quality data are lacking; no much larger clone is found one base away.

Study-wide findings and limitations: Donor CMV infection status was unknown, potentially confounding age-related changes in expanded clonotypes. Observed TCR beta diversity correlated strongly with the percentage of naive T cells measured by flow cytometry. Compared with the aged group, the long-lived group had more naive CD4+ T cells, fewer expanded clones and increased TCR diversity, suggesting age selection. Because profiling used bulk unsorted PBMCs, naive and antigen-experienced compartments could not be compared conclusively. Estimates of total diversity from one million sequenced T cells were regarded as lower bounds and underestimates. Observed TCR beta diversity per million T cells fell roughly linearly with age, and a significant reduction was already apparent by age about 36.

The library was obtained by 5' RACE. The instrument was an Illumina HiSeq 2500. The second PCR ran for roughly 7 to 12 cycles and used a J-beta primer mix along with a sample-barcoded 5' primer. A template-switch 5' adaptor carrying 12 random nucleotides introduced a unique molecular identifier onto each TCR beta cDNA molecule. Each sample yielded at least 3 million CDR3-containing paired-end reads. All of the RNA was converted into first-strand cDNA using the Mint cDNA synthesis kit, with a TRBC-specific oligonucleotide serving as the primer. After uracil-DNA glycosylase treatment, a first 18-cycle PCR used universal primers M1SS and BC2_uni_R on all cDNA. The authors processed their data as follows. For normalization, 1 million high-quality reads, each with a distinct molecular identifier, were randomly selected from each sample. Instead of being binned into consensus sequences, reads that shared molecular identifiers were thrown out. MiTCR, set to a Q25 quality threshold and the strictest error-elimination algorithm, was used for CDR3 identification, clonotype clustering and error correction. A nonparametric unseen species model with Euler transformation was used to estimate a lower bound on total TCR beta diversity. TCRdb reprocessing: public reads trimmed at Q25 with fastp, clones called with MiXCR, in-frame beta chains kept. Each CDR3 protein gets just one entry, which takes the most common genes and DNA from the rows behind it. These V and J calls are TCRdb output, not the study's own analysis. This sample gives around 1,500,000 distinct CDR3 sequences in total; approximately 40% of them show up just once. The top ten clonotypes cover 7.9% of the sample.

The receptor comes from a woman younger than 30 in good health. Sequencing used blood.

The nucleotide sequence reads as follows: TGTGCCAGCACCCGGAGCGGGAGGGGTAATGAGCAGTTCTTC. Its protein reads: CASTRSGRGNEQFF. The chain couples TRBV9 to TRBJ2-1; TRBD2 aligns with 10 central bases. Taken from cysteine to phenylalanine, the CDR3 has 14 residues. The entry retains the CDR3 DNA only, 42 bases that are in frame from base 1. Per the germline V gene, SGDLS is the CDR1 and YYNGEE is the CDR2. V lost 6 bases and J lost 7 bases, and the count of bases not matched to a germline gene is 7.